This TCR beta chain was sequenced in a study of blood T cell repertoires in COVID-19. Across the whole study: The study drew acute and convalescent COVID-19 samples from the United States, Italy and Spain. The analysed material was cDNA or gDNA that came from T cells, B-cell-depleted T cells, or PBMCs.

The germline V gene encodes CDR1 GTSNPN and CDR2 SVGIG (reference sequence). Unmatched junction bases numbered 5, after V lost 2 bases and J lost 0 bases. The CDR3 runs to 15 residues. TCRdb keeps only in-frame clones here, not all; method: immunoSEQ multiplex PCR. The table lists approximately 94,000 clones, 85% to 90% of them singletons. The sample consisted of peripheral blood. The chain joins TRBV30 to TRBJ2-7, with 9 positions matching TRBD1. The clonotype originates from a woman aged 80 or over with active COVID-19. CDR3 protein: CAWSHGTGSSYEQYF. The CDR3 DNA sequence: TGTGCCTGGAGTCATGGGACAGGGTCCTCCTACGAGCAGTACTTC.